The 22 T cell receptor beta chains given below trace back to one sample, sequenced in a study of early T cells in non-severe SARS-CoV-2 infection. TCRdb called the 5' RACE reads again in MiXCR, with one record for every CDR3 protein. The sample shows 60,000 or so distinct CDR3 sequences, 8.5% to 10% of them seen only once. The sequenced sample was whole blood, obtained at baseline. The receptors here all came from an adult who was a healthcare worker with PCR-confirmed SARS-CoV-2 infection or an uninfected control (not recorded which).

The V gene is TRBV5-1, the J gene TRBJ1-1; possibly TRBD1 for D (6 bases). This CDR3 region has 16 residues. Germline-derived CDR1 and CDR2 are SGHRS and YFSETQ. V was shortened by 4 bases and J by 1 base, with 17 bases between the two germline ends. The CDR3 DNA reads TGCGCCAGCAGCGTCCCGGGACACAAGGGGAACACTGAAGCTTTCTTT. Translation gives CASSVPGHKGNTEAFF.

CDR3 coding DNA: TGTGCCAGCAGTTTAGCGCAAGTGATGGGATATGGCTACACCTTC. Translated: CASSLAQVMGYGYTF. The rearrangement links TRBV12-3 or TRBV12-4 to TRBJ1-2; D unresolved. V lost 0 bases, J lost 5 bases, and 13 bases lay in between. There are 15 residues in the CDR3.

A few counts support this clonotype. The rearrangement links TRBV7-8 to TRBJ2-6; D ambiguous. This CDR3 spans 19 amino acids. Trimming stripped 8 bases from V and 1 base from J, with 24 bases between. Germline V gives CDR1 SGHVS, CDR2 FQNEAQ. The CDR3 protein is CASFIRGTGEASGANVLTF. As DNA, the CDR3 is TGTGCCAGCTTCATTCGCGGCACTGGGGAAGCTTCTGGGGCCAACGTCCTGACTTTC.

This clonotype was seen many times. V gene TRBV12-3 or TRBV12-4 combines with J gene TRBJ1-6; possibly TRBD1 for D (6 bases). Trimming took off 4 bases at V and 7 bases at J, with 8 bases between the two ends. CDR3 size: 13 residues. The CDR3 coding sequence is TGTGCCAGCAGTTCGCAGGGGAATTCACCCCTCCACTTT. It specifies CASSSQGNSPLHF.

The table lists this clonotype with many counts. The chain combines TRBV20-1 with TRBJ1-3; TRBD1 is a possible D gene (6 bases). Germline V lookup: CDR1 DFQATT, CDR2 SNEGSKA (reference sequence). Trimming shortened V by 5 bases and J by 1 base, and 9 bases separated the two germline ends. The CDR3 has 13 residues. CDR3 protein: CSAQTGSGNTIYF. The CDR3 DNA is TGCAGTGCTCAAACAGGGTCTGGAAACACCATATATTTT.

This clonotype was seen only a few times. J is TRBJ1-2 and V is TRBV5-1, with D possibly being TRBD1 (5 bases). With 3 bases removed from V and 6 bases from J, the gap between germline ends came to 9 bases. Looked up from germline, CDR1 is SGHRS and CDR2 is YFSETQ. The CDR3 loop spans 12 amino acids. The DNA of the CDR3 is TGCGCCAGCAGCTGGGACGGGCATGGCTACACCTTC. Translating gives CASSWDGHGYTF.

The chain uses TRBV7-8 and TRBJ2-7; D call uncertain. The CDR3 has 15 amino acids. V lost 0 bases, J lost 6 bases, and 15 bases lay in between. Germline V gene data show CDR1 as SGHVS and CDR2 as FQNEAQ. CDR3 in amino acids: CASSLAVRTPTEQYF. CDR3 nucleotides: TGTGCCAGCAGCTTAGCGGTCAGGACCCCAACCGAGCAGTACTTC.

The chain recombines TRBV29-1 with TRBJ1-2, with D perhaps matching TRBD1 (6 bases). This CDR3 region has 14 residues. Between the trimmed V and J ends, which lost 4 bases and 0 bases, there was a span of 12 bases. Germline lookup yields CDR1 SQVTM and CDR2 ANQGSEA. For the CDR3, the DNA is TGCAGCGTTGCGGGGGCGAGGCCTAACTATGGCTACACCTTC. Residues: CSVAGARPNYGYTF.

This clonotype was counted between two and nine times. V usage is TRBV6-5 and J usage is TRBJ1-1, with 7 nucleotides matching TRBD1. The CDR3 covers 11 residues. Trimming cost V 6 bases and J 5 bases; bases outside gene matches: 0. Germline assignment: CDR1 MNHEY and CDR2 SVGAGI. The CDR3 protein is CASRQGTEAFF. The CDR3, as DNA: TGTGCCAGCAGACAGGGGACTGAAGCTTTCTTT.

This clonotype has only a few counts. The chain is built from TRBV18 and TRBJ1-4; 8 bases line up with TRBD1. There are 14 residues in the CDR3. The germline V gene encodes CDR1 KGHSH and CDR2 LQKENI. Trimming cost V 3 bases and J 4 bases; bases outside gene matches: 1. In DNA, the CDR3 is TGTGCCAGCTCACCTGGACAGGGTAATGAAAAACTGTTTTTT. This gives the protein CASSPGQGNEKLFF.

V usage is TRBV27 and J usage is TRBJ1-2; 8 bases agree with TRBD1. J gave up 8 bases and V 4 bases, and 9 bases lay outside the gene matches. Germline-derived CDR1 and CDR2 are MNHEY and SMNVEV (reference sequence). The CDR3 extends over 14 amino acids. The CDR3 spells CASSSRQGAGGYTF. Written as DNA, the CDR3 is TGTGCCAGCAGTTCGCGGCAGGGGGCAGGCGGCTACACCTTC.

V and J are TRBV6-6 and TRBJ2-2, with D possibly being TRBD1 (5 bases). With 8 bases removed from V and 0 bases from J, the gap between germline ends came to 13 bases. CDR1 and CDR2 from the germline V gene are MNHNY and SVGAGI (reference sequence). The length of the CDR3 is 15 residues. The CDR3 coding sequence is TGTGCCAGCGCCTTAGGGGCCACGAACACCGGGGAGCTGTTTTTT. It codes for CASALGATNTGELFF.

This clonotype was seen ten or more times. The CDR3 DNA reads TGTGCCAGCAGTGCGGGACTAGCGGTCAATGAGCAGTTCTTC. Translating it yields CASSAGLAVNEQFF. This sequence joins TRBV12-3 or TRBV12-4 and TRBJ2-1; TRBD2 agrees at 11 bases. CDR3 length: 14 residues. V dropped 5 bases and J dropped 6; count of bases not matched to a gene: 3.

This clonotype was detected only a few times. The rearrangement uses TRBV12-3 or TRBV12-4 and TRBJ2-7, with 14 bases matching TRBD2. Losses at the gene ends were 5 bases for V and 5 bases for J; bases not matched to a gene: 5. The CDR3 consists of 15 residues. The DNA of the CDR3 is TGTGCCAGCAGTCCCGCGGGACTAGCGGGGGACGAGCAGTACTTC. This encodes CASSPAGLAGDEQYF.

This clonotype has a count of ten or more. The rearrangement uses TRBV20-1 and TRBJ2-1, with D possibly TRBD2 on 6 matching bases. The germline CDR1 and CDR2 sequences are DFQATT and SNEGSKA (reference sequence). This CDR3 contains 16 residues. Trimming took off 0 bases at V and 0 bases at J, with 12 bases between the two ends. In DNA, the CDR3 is TGCAGTGCTAGAGATCGGGGGACCCTCTCCTACAATGAGCAGTTCTTC. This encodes CSARDRGTLSYNEQFF.

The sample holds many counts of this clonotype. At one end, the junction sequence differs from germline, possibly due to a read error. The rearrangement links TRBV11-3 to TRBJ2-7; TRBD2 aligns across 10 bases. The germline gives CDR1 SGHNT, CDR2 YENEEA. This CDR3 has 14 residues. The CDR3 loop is CASSLAGGSYEQYF. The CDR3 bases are TGTGCCAGCAGTTTAGCGGGAGGCTCCTACGAGCAGTACTTC.

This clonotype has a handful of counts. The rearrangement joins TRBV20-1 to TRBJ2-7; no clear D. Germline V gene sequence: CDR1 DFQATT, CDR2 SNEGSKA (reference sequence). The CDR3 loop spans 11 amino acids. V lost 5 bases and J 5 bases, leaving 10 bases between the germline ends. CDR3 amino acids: CSAGVRDEQYF. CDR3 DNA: TGCAGTGCTGGGGTCCGGGACGAGCAGTACTTC.

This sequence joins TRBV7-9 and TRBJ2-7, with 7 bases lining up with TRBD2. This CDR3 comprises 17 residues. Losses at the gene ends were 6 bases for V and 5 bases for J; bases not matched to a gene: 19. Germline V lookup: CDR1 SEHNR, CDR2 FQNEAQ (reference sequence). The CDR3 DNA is TGTGCCAGCAGTCCCAAGGTCCGACGGGAGGACGGGAACGAGCAGTACTTC. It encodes CASSPKVRREDGNEQYF.

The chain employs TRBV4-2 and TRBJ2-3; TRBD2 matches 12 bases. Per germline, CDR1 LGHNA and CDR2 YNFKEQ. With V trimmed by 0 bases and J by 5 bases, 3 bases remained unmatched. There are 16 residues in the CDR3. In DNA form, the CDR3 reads TGTGCCAGCAGCCAAGATTCACTAGCGGGGGGAGATACGCAGTATTTT. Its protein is CASSQDSLAGGDTQYF.

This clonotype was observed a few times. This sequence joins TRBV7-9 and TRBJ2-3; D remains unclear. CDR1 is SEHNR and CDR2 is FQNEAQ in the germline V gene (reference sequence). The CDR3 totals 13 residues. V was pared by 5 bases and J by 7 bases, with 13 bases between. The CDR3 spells CASSADPSHTQYF. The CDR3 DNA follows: TGTGCCAGCAGCGCCGACCCGTCGCATACGCAGTATTTT.

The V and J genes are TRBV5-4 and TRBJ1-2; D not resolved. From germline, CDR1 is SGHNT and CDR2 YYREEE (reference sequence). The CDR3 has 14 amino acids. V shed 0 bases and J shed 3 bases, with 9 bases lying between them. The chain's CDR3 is CASSLEAQYYGYTF. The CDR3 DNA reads TGTGCCAGCAGCTTGGAAGCCCAGTACTATGGCTACACCTTC. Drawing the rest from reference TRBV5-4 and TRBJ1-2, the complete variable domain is ETGVTQSPTHLIKTRGQQVTLRCSSQSGHNTVSWYQQALGQGPQFIFQYYREEENGRGNFPPRFSGLQFPNYSSELNVNALELDDSALYLCASSLEAQYYGYTFGSGTRLTVV.

CDR3 protein: CASSEGRRNQPQHF. The DNA of the CDR3 is TGTGCCAGCAGTGAGGGCAGGCGCAATCAGCCCCAGCATTTT. V usage is TRBV2 and J usage is TRBJ1-5; D is ambiguous. Between the trimmed V and J ends, which lost 3 bases and 2 bases, there was a span of 8 bases. This CDR3 spans 14 amino acids. Germline-derived CDR1 and CDR2 are SNHLY and FYNNEI.